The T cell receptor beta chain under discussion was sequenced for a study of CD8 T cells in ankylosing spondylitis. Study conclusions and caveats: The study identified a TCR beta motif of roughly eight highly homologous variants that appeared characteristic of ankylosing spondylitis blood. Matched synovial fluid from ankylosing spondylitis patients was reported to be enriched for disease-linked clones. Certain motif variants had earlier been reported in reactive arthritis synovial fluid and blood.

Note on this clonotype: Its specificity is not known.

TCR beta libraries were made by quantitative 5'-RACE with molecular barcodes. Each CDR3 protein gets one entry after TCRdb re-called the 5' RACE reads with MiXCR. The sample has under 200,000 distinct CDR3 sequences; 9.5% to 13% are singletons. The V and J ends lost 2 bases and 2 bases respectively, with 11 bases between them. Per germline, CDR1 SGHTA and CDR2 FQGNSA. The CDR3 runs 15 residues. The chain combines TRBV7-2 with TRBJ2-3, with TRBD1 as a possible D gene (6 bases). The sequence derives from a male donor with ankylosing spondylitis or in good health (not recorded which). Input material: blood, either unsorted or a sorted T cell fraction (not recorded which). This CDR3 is CASSLFQGSTDTQYF. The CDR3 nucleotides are TGTGCCAGCAGCTTATTTCAGGGGTCCACAGATACGCAGTATTTT.